These 31 T cell receptor beta chains were sequenced from one sample in a study of blood T cells in healthy people across ages. The use of a sample-barcoded 5' primer and a J-beta primer mix characterized a second PCR of about 7 to 12 cycles. Each CDR3 protein is one row after TCRdb ran MiXCR on the 5' RACE reads. The data show some 710,000 distinct CDR3 sequences, around 45% seen once. The source material was blood. All receptors come from a man older than 75 in good health.

This clonotype was detected only a few times. The chain recombines TRBV20-1 with TRBJ2-3, with D perhaps matching TRBD1 (5 bases). CDR3 length: 14 amino acids. Looked up from germline, CDR1 is DFQATT and CDR2 is SNEGSKA (reference sequence). Trimming took off 5 bases at V and 6 bases at J, with 18 bases between the two ends. CDR3 nucleotide sequence: TGCAGTGCTTCCTCAGCGACAGATAGGGATACGCAGTATTTT. Translation: CSASSATDRDTQYF.

This clonotype was observed at least ten times. The V call is TRBV20-1, the J call TRBJ2-3, with D unresolved. V lost 0 bases and J lost 4, with 5 bases in between. The CDR3 length is 12 residues. Germline loops: CDR1 DFQATT, CDR2 SNEGSKA (reference sequence). Written as DNA, the CDR3 is TGCAGTGCTAGAGATCCCCCAGATACGCAGTATTTT. Encoded protein: CSARDPPDTQYF.

V gene TRBV3-1 combines with J gene TRBJ2-7; D not certain. The CDR3 runs 13 residues. Germline V CDR1 and CDR2: LGHDT, YNNKEL (reference sequence). Trimming pared 1 base from V and 7 bases from J, leaving 11 bases between. CDR3 DNA: TGTGCCAGCAGCCAAGTGCTGGGTGTAGAGCAGTACTTC. It translates to CASSQVLGVEQYF.

The CDR3 region is CASSVGDFQDHEQYF. CDR3 bases: TGTGCCAGCAGCGTAGGGGACTTCCAAGACCACGAGCAGTACTTC. The chain combines TRBV9 with TRBJ2-7, with D perhaps matching TRBD2 (6 bases). V lost 0 bases, J lost 5 bases, and 15 bases lay in between. CDR3 length: 15 residues. Germline V CDR1 and CDR2: SGDLS, YYNGEE.

This chain uses TRBV20-1 with TRBJ2-1; 12 bases agree with TRBD2. CDR3 size: 15 residues. CDR1 and CDR2 from the germline V gene are DFQATT and SNEGSKA (reference sequence). The ends lost 6 bases at V and 4 bases at J; junction bases unmatched: 7. The DNA of the CDR3 is TGCAGTGCATCAGCGACTAGCGGGAGATACAATGAGCAGTTCTTC. Its translation: CSASATSGRYNEQFF.

This chain connects TRBV4-1 to TRBJ2-2; D is possibly TRBD1 (5 bases). Between the trimmed V and J ends, which lost 6 bases and 2 bases, there was a span of 16 bases. Germline assignment: CDR1 MGHRA and CDR2 YSYEKL. This CDR3 has 16 amino acids. DNA of the CDR3: TGCGCCAGCAGGCCAGCAGGGAACTTAAACACCGGGGAGCTGTTTTTT. Translated: CASRPAGNLNTGELFF.

This chain connects TRBV7-2 to TRBJ2-5; a weak D match, TRBD2 (7 bases). V dropped 3 bases and J dropped 2 bases, with 13 bases sitting between them. CDR1 SGHTA and CDR2 FQGNSA come from the germline V gene. There are 15 residues in the CDR3. Here the CDR3 reads CASSFEGGGQETQYF. The CDR3 DNA is TGTGCCAGCAGCTTCGAGGGAGGGGGGCAAGAGACCCAGTACTTC.

The J gene is TRBJ2-7, the V gene TRBV7-9, with a tentative D call TRBD1 (6 bases). The V gene lost 4 bases and the J gene lost 2 bases, with 12 bases spanning the gap. Germline V lookup: CDR1 SEHNR, CDR2 FQNEAQ (reference sequence). The CDR3 contains 14 residues. The CDR3 loop reads CASSSQGFTYEQYF. In nucleotides, the CDR3 is TGTGCCAGCAGCTCTCAGGGGTTTACCTACGAGCAGTACTTC.

This clonotype was seen only a few times. This chain joins TRBV12-3 or TRBV12-4 and TRBJ2-7, with 10 nucleotides matching TRBD2. The J segment lost 7 bases and the V segment lost 2 bases, leaving 8 bases of the junction unmatched. The CDR3 is 15 residues long. This CDR3 reads CASSLLAGVGNEQYF. The CDR3 DNA follows: TGTGCCAGCAGTTTACTAGCGGGAGTTGGGAATGAGCAGTACTTC.

A note on this clonotype: An end of the junction differs from the germline gene, which may be a read error. The chain joins TRBV10-3 to TRBJ2-1; TRBD2 matches 10 bases. The germline CDR1 and CDR2 sequences are ENHRY and SYGVKD. The CDR3 spans 16 residues. CDR3 nucleotides: TGTGCCATCAGACCAGACGCTAGCGGGGGTTACAACGAGCAGTTCTTC. This sequence encodes CAIRPDASGGYNEQFF.

There are a few counts of this clonotype. The chain carries TRBV30 and TRBJ2-5; D may be TRBD1 (6 bases). The CDR3 length is 14 residues. The V gene's germline CDR1 is GTSNPN and CDR2 SVGIG (reference sequence). V lost 0 bases, J lost 2 bases, and 10 bases lay in between. CDR3 sequence: CAWSVGTGQETQYF. Here the CDR3 DNA reads TGTGCCTGGAGTGTAGGTACAGGGCAAGAGACCCAGTACTTC.

This sequence joins TRBV6-5 and TRBJ2-6; no definite D call. Per germline, CDR1 MNHEY and CDR2 SVGAGI. The V end was cut by 4 bases, the J end by 4 bases, with 11 bases between. The CDR3 contains 15 residues. The CDR3 nucleotides are TGTGCCAGCAGTTCCCTTAGTTCCGGGGCCAACGTCCTGACTTTC. Translation gives CASSSLSSGANVLTF.

The V gene is TRBV7-3, the J gene TRBJ2-5, with a weak D call TRBD1 (5 bases). The CDR3 loop spans 16 amino acids. Germline CDR1 is SGHTA and CDR2 is FQGTGA. Trimming left V 4 bases short and J 4 bases short, with 19 bases between. CDR3 DNA sequence: TGTGCCAGCAGCTCCTACCACCCAGGGTGTCGAGAGACCCAGTACTTC. Amino acids: CASSSYHPGCRETQYF.

The V and J genes are TRBV12-3 or TRBV12-4 and TRBJ1-2; possibly TRBD1 for D (5 bases). V was pared by 8 bases and J by 1 base, with 11 bases between. The length of the CDR3 is 13 residues. CDR3 in amino acids: CASGGGINYGYTF. CDR3 DNA: TGTGCCAGCGGGGGGGGGATTAACTATGGCTACACCTTC.

J is TRBJ1-5 and V is TRBV2; D gene unclear. Trimming removed 3 bases at V and 4 bases at J, with 13 bases between. This CDR3 contains 15 residues. CDR1 is SNHLY and CDR2 is FYNNEI in the germline V gene. The CDR3 coding sequence is TGTGCCAGCAGTGATGAAGGGTTTCTAAATCAGCCCCAGCATTTT. Protein: CASSDEGFLNQPQHF.

J is TRBJ2-6 and V is TRBV12-3 or TRBV12-4; 7 bases are a match to TRBD2. V shed 5 bases and J 0 bases; nucleotides not matched to a gene: 7. The CDR3 is 17 amino acids. The CDR3 bases are TGTGCCAGCAGTCTATCCCGGGGGGACTCTGGGGCCAACGTCCTGACTTTC. Its translation: CASSLSRGDSGANVLTF.

This clonotype showed up just a few times. The chain joins TRBV29-1 to TRBJ2-2; D unclear. The CDR3 is 14 amino acids. CDR1 and CDR2 from the germline V gene are SQVTM and ANQGSEA. Trimming removed 7 bases from V and 3 bases from J, with 15 bases in between. The CDR3 DNA sequence: TGCAGCGCCTACAAGGCGTCGGACACCGGGGAGCTGTTTTTT. This translates into CSAYKASDTGELFF.

The chain links TRBV6-6 to TRBJ2-5; 7 nucleotides line up with TRBD1. The CDR3 totals 12 residues. Trimming took 8 bases from V and 6 from J; bases not matched to a gene: 6. Germline V gene data show CDR1 as MNHNY and CDR2 as SVGAGI (reference sequence). This CDR3 is CASYRQGKTQYF. Here the CDR3 DNA reads TGTGCCAGCTACCGACAGGGAAAGACCCAGTACTTC.

This clonotype occurred a few times. V usage is TRBV7-2 and J usage is TRBJ2-1, with TRBD2 identical over 8 bases. The germline CDR1 and CDR2 sequences are SGHTA and FQGNSA. CDR3 length: 13 residues. J gave up 10 bases and V 8 bases, and 10 bases lay outside the gene matches. CDR3 nucleotides: TGTGCCAGCGGCCTGGCGGGAGGTTACGAGCAGTTCTTC. It translates to CASGLAGGYEQFF.

At least ten counts were recorded for this clonotype. This chain links TRBV20-1 with TRBJ2-7; no reliable D call. CDR1 is DFQATT, CDR2 SNEGSKA, per germline (reference sequence). Trimming stripped 6 bases from V and 2 bases from J, with 17 bases between. The CDR3 runs to 14 residues. CDR3 sequence: CSAQSASATYEQYF. For the CDR3, the DNA is TGCAGTGCGCAGTCGGCGTCAGCGACCTACGAGCAGTACTTC.

This clonotype was detected only a few times. The chain is built from TRBV4-2 and TRBJ2-7, with D uncertain. Germline CDR1 LGHNA, CDR2 YNFKEQ. The CDR3 covers 14 residues. Trimming removed 0 bases from V and 3 bases from J, with 9 bases in between. This CDR3 reads CASSQEGTDYEQYF. In DNA form, the CDR3 reads TGTGCCAGCAGCCAAGAAGGAACTGACTACGAGCAGTACTTC.

This clonotype was detected a few times. The V gene is TRBV7-2, the J gene TRBJ2-3, with 7 bases aligning to TRBD2. V trimming: 8 bases; J trimming: 6 bases; junction bases outside the gene matches: 11. This CDR3 has 14 residues. The V gene's germline CDR1 is SGHTA and CDR2 FQGNSA. The chain's CDR3 is CASATHGREDTQYF. CDR3 DNA: TGTGCCAGCGCCACTCATGGGCGGGAGGATACGCAGTATTTT.

This chain joins TRBV6-5 and TRBJ2-4; TRBD2 aligns across 11 bases. The J call may be in error: the DNA end matches TRBJ2-5 better. In germline, CDR1 is MNHEY, CDR2 SVGAGI. CDR3 length: 15 amino acids. The CDR3 loop is CASRGLAGGGETQYF. The CDR3 DNA sequence: TGTGCCAGCAGAGGTCTAGCGGGGGGTGGGGAGACCCAGTACTTC.

The CDR3 sequence is CASGPVTGGIKKTQYF. CDR3 nucleotide sequence: TGTGCCAGCGGACCCGTGACAGGGGGCATCAAGAAGACCCAGTACTTC. The chain combines TRBV2 with TRBJ2-5; TRBD1 matches at 10 bases. Trimming took 8 bases from V and 6 from J; bases not matched to a gene: 15. This CDR3 comprises 16 residues. Germline V gene data show CDR1 as SNHLY and CDR2 as FYNNEI.

The chain carries TRBV4-2 and TRBJ2-1; 8 nucleotides line up with TRBD2. CDR3 length: 17 residues. From germline, CDR1 is LGHNA and CDR2 YNFKEQ. Losses at the gene ends were 0 bases for V and 5 bases for J; bases not matched to a gene: 9. For the CDR3, the DNA is TGTGCCAGCAGCCAAGATCCGAGCGGGAGACCGGACAATGAGCAGTTCTTC. It translates to CASSQDPSGRPDNEQFF.

The V gene is TRBV19, the J gene TRBJ1-1, with D hard to call. Germline lookup yields CDR1 LNHDA and CDR2 SQIVND (reference sequence). V gave up 9 bases and J gave up 0 bases, with 8 bases separating them. This CDR3 has 12 residues. CDR3 sequence (DNA): TGTGCCAGCGGGATCATGAACACTGAAGCTTTCTTT. Translating gives CASGIMNTEAFF.

The V call is TRBV6-2 or TRBV6-3, the J call TRBJ2-3; TRBD2 is a possible D gene (6 bases). V was clipped by 2 bases and J by 6 bases, with 21 bases between them. The germline CDR1 and CDR2 sequences are MNHEY and SVGEGT. This CDR3 contains 17 residues. The CDR3 DNA is TGTGCCAGCAGTTACATGGTAGCGGCGATTACACACGATACGCAGTATTTT. It specifies CASSYMVAAITHDTQYF.

This clonotype has more than one count but fewer than ten. DNA for the CDR3: TGTGCCAGCAGCTCGGGACGAGCGGATATAGATACGCAGTATTTT. Amino acid sequence: CASSSGRADIDTQYF. The chain has TRBV7-2 and TRBJ2-3; D is perhaps TRBD1 or TRBD2 (5 bases each). Deletions cut 4 bases from V and 5 bases from J, with 16 bases between. This CDR3 is built from 15 residues. Germline lookup yields CDR1 SGHTA and CDR2 FQGNSA.

The chain combines TRBV19 with TRBJ2-1, with 10 bases lining up with TRBD2. The CDR3 runs to 16 residues. Germline V gene data show CDR1 as LNHDA and CDR2 as SQIVND (reference sequence). J gave up 4 bases and V 7 bases, and 10 bases lay outside the gene matches. The CDR3: CASTRGPAGGYNEQFF. In nucleotides, the CDR3 is TGTGCCAGTACCAGGGGCCCAGCGGGAGGGTACAATGAGCAGTTCTTC.

The chain recombines TRBV4-1 with TRBJ2-5; D might be TRBD1 or TRBD2, each matching 5 bases. Germline CDR1 is MGHRA and CDR2 is YSYEKL. The V gene lost 4 bases and the J gene lost 0 bases, with 12 bases spanning the gap. The CDR3 is 15 amino acids. The DNA for the CDR3 is TGCGCCAGCAGCCCCGGGACGACGTACCAAGAGACCCAGTACTTC. Translation: CASSPGTTYQETQYF.

This rearrangement joins TRBV5-1 to TRBJ1-1; the D gene is possibly TRBD1 (5 bases). The germline V gene has CDR1 SGHRS and CDR2 YFSETQ. The V and J ends lost 3 bases and 7 bases respectively, with 13 bases between them. The CDR3 has 13 residues. The CDR3 DNA sequence: TGCGCCAGCAGCTGGGGGAGGGGAGTTGAAGCTTTCTTT. Amino acids: CASSWGRGVEAFF.